This paragraph reports one T cell receptor (beta chain). Its antigen is not known. The assay was immunoSEQ multiplex PCR, and TCRdb's table has in-frame clones only and misses some. Of tens of thousands of clones in the sample, over 75% were seen once. The data were obtained in a study of T cell responses to AZD1222 COVID-19 vaccine. The CDR3 runs to 13 residues. Germline assignment: CDR1 SNHLY and CDR2 FYNNEI. V shed 8 bases and J 7 bases; nucleotides not matched to a gene: 6. Notes on the study in general: Spike regions recognized by vaccine-associated CD4 TCRs spanned the protein, led by 160-218 and 743-854. Spike-specific TCRs gained breadth and depth after people received two AZD1222 doses.

Sequenced here: peripheral blood, sampled 28 days after the second AZD1222 dose. The chain carries TRBV2 and TRBJ1-3; 9 bases match TRBD1. The origin of this receptor is an adult who received the AZD1222 COVID-19 vaccine. CDR3: CASQDRGRNTIYF. The DNA of the CDR3 is TGTGCCAGCCAGGACAGGGGTAGGAACACCATATATTTT. Filled out from reference TRBV2 and TRBJ1-3, the complete variable domain reads EPEVTQTPSHQVTQMGQEVILRCVPISNHLYFYWYRQILGQKVEFLVSFYNNEISEKSEIFDDQFSVERPDGSNFTLKIRSTKLEDSAMYFCASQDRGRNTIYFGEGSWLTVV.